This T cell receptor (beta chain) was captured in a study of cytomegalovirus exposure and HLA in healthy donors. Study findings and constraints: Indistinguishable V segments such as TRBV6-2 and TRBV6-3 were excluded. The authors enumerated some 160 TCR beta chains as linked to cytomegalovirus. A missense variant in DCLRE1C was later tied to TCR beta V- and J-gene trimming.

In the PCR, 60 Vbeta and 13 Jbeta primers were used. The repertoire was sequenced with immunoSEQ multiplex PCR; TCRdb's copy has only in-frame clones and lacks some. The table shows some 85,000 clones, with approximately 80% occurring only once. On this clone: Its target is not known.

The CDR3 has 13 amino acids. V lost 11 bases to trimming and J lost 3 bases, with 16 bases between them. Germline-derived CDR1 and CDR2 are SGHTA and FQGNSA. The sample was PBMCs. The chain employs TRBV7-2 and TRBJ2-5; a possible D gene is TRBD1 (6 bases). The clonotype comes from a man aged 35 to 55 in good health and CMV-seronegative. This chain's CDR3 is CAGRDTMKETQYF. The CDR3 DNA follows: TGTGCCGGCCGGGACACCATGAAAGAGACCCAGTACTTC.